Below, one T cell receptor (beta chain) is given with its context. Its antigen is as yet unknown. 13 Jbeta primers and 60 Vbeta primers were used for the PCR. Under the authors' procedure: Unique TCR beta chains numbered about 79 million in a later analysis, with around 10 million shared. Using immunoSEQ multiplex PCR, the repertoire was profiled, and TCRdb retains in-frame clones only, with some absent. V and J calls and clone size come straight from that table; D and trimming were deduced from the DNA. This sample yields 160,000 or so clones, of which 79% are seen a single time; roughly 0.64% belongs to the top ten. This specimen comes from a study of cytomegalovirus exposure and HLA in healthy donors. Study-wide results and caveats: The sole available immune exposure information was CMV serostatus.

The CDR3 extends over 13 amino acids. CDR1 and CDR2 (germline): SGHTS, YDEGEE. V lost 2 bases and J 6 bases, leaving 11 bases between the germline ends. This clonotype was sampled from a woman aged 40-49 years in good health and CMV-seronegative. The sequenced material came from PBMCs. The chain carries TRBV5-8 and TRBJ1-2; perhaps TRBD1 as D (6 bases). The CDR3 reads CASSFRGGNGYTF. The CDR3 region has the DNA TGTGCCAGCAGCTTTAGGGGGGGTAATGGCTACACCTTC.